This TCR beta chain was retrieved from a study of type 1 regulatory T cells. Across the whole study: An in vitro protocol generated T-allo10, a Tr1-enriched, alloantigen-specific CD4 T cell product.

TCRdb used MiXCR to reprocess the reads, holding one entry per CDR3 protein. The sample holds 90,000 to 100,000 distinct CDR3 sequences, around a third seen once. Germline CDR1 is MNHEY and CDR2 is SMNVEV (reference sequence). V gave up 5 bases and J gave up 6 bases, with 20 bases separating them. The CDR3 loop spans 15 amino acids. The sequence came from a human donor in good health. The chain combines TRBV27 with TRBJ2-7, with a weak D call TRBD2 (5 bases). The sequenced sample consisted of CD4+ T cells, either the whole sample or a sorted fraction (not recorded which). The CDR3 DNA reads TGTGCCAGCAGTGCGGCCGGGAATAGCGCCTTCGAGCAGTACTTC. Encoded protein: CASSAAGNSAFEQYF.